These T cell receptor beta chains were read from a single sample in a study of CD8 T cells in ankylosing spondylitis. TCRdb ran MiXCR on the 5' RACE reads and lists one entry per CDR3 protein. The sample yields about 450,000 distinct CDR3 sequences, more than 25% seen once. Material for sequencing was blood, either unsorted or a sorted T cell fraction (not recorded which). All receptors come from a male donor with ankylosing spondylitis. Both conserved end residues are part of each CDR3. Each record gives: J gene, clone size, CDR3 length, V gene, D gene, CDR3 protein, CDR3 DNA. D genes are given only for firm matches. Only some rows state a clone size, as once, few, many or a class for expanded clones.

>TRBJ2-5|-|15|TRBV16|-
CASSPVKSAQETQYF
TGTGCCAGCAGCCCCGTCAAGTCAGCGCAAGAGACCCAGTACTTC
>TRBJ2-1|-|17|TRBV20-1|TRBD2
CSARDSRLAGEYNEQFF
TGCAGTGCTAGAGATAGTCGCCTAGCGGGGGAGTACAATGAGCAGTTCTTC
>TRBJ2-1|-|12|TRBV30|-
CAFRGPYNEQFF
TGTGCCTTCCGCGGACCCTACAATGAGCAGTTCTTC
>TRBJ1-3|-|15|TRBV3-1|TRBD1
CASRDEGAAGNTIYF
TGTGCCAGCAGGGACGAGGGGGCCGCTGGAAACACCATATATTTT
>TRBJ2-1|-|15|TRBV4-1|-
CASSQDDGEANEQFF
TGCGCCAGCAGCCAAGACGACGGGGAGGCTAATGAGCAGTTCTTC
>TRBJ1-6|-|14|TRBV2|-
CASSTRVQESPLHF
TGTGCCAGCAGTACCCGGGTCCAGGAGTCACCCCTCCACTTT
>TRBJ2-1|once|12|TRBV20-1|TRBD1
CSAHRGHNEQFF
TGCAGTGCTCACAGGGGGCACAATGAGCAGTTCTTC
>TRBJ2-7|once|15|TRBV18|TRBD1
CASSLRQGPTYEQYF
TGTGCCAGCTCATTACGACAGGGGCCGACCTACGAGCAGTACTTC
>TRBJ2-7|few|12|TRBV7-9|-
CASSQTGIEQYF
TGTGCCAGCAGCCAAACAGGGATCGAGCAGTACTTC
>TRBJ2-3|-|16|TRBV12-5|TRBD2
CASASPTSLLTDTQYF
TGTGCTAGTGCCTCCCCGACTAGCTTATTAACAGATACGCAGTATTTT
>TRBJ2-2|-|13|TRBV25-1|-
CASSERDPGELFF
TGTGCCAGCAGTGAACGGGATCCAGGGGAGCTGTTTTTT
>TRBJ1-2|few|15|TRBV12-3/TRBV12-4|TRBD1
CASSPSDRSLYGYTF
TGTGCCAGCAGTCCTTCGGACAGGAGTCTCTATGGCTACACCTTC
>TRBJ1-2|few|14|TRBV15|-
CATSRDVGGRGYTF
TGTGCCACCAGCAGAGACGTAGGGGGTAGGGGCTACACCTTC
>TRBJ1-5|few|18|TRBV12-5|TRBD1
CASGLVVGTAYSNQPQHF
TGTGCTAGTGGTTTGGTCGTGGGGACAGCTTATAGCAATCAGCCCCAGCATTTT
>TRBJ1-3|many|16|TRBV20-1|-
CSATRRGHASGNTIYF
TGCAGTGCTACTCGGCGGGGGCACGCGTCGGGAAACACCATATATTTT
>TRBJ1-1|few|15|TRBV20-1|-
CSARDSAGPGTEAFF
TGCAGTGCTAGAGATAGTGCAGGGCCGGGCACTGAAGCTTTCTTT
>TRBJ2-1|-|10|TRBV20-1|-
CSASGYEQFF
TGCAGTGCTAGTGGGTATGAGCAGTTCTTC
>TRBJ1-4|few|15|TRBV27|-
CASKKWGTEYEKLFF
TGTGCCAGCAAGAAATGGGGGACTGAATATGAAAAACTGTTTTTT
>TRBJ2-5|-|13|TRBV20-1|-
CSARDNRGETQYF
TGCAGTGCTAGAGATAACCGCGGGGAGACCCAGTACTTC
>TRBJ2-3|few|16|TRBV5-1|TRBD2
CASSPRLAGSTDTQYF
TGCGCCAGCAGCCCCAGACTAGCGGGGAGCACAGATACGCAGTATTTT
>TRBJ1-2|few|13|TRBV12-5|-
CASGLDMNYGYTF
TGTGCTAGTGGTTTGGATATGAACTATGGCTACACCTTC
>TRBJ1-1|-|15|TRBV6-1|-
CASSGGWELNTEAFF
TGTGCCAGCAGTGGCGGTTGGGAGTTGAACACTGAAGCTTTCTTT
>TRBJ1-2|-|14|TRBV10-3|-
CAVPTSRSLYGYTF
TGTGCCGTCCCGACAAGCAGAAGCCTCTATGGCTACACCTTC